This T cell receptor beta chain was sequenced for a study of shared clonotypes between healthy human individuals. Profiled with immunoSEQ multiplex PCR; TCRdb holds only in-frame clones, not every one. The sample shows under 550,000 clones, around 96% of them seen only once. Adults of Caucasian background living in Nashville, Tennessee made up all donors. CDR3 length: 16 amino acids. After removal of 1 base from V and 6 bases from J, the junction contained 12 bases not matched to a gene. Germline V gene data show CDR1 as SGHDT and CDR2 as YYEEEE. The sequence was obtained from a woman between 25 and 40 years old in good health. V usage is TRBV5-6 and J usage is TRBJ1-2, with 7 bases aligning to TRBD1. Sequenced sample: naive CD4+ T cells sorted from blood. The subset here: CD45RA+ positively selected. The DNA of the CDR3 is TGTGCCAGCAGCTTGCCCTATAAGGGGGCAAAGGATGGCTACACCTTC. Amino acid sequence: CASSLPYKGAKDGYTF.